This TCR beta chain was captured by sequencing in a study of cytomegalovirus exposure and HLA in healthy donors. Primers for the PCR totalled 60 Vbeta and 13 Jbeta. Sequencing was performed with immunoSEQ multiplex PCR; in TCRdb, only in-frame clones are kept and a portion is missing. The profile shows roughly 200,000 clones, less than 90% of them singletons. Overall study findings and caveats: The study flagged about 150 TCR beta chains as cytomegalovirus-associated. In a later analysis, common viral pathogens appeared linked to several of the most significant clusters.

These donors counted as nominally healthy when sampled, but unrecorded immune exposures were likely. Notes on this clone: What it binds is unknown.

V lost 0 bases and J lost 0, with 15 bases in between. The CDR3 totals 18 residues. Looked up from germline, CDR1 is MGHRA and CDR2 is YSYEKL. The sequenced sample consisted of PBMCs. V is TRBV4-1 and J is TRBJ1-5; possible D gene TRBD1, 6 bases. The receptor was derived from a woman younger than 45 in good health and CMV-seronegative. Here the CDR3 DNA reads TGCGCCAGCAGCCAAGATCCATCCAGGGGAGATAGCAATCAGCCCCAGCATTTT. Encoded protein: CASSQDPSRGDSNQPQHF.